This entry lists 29 T cell receptor beta chains sequenced from one sample in a study of identical twins. TCRdb used MiXCR to reprocess the 5' RACE reads, holding one entry per CDR3 protein. The repertoire includes fewer than 550,000 distinct CDR3 sequences, approximately 14% of them detected once, and about 0.97% sits in the top ten. These data also formed part of another study, on yellow fever vaccine responses in identical twins.

The sequenced sample consisted of CD4+ T cells sorted from blood. The source of these receptors is a woman aged 18-29 years in good health.

The V call is TRBV2, the J call TRBJ2-2; D unclear. Between the trimmed V and J ends, which lost 4 bases and 2 bases, there was a span of 8 bases. This CDR3 has 14 residues. Germline loops: CDR1 SNHLY, CDR2 FYNNEI. CDR3 nucleotides: TGTGCCAGCAGTGCCCAGCGAAACACCGGGGAGCTGTTTTTT. Translating gives CASSAQRNTGELFF.

This clonotype was seen only a few times. The chain employs TRBV3-1 and TRBJ1-4; D is perhaps TRBD1 (6 bases). The V gene lost 1 base and the J gene lost 0 bases, with 12 bases spanning the gap. CDR1 and CDR2 from the germline V gene are LGHDT and YNNKEL (reference sequence). This CDR3 contains 17 residues. CDR3 DNA sequence: TGTGCCAGCAGCCAAGGAGGGGGGACAACAACTAATGAAAAACTGTTTTTT. This encodes CASSQGGGTTTNEKLFF.

The chain joins TRBV7-2 to TRBJ2-3; TRBD1 agrees at 9 bases. The CDR3 spans 15 residues. After removal of 4 bases from V and 3 bases from J, the junction contained 5 bases not matched to a gene. Germline CDR1 and CDR2: SGHTA and FQGNSA. CDR3 sequence reads: CASSSRGTGTDTQYF. The CDR3 DNA is TGTGCCAGCAGCTCCCGGGGGACAGGGACAGATACGCAGTATTTT. Full variable domain (rest looked up from reference TRBV7-2 and TRBJ2-3): GAGVSQSPSNKVTEKGKDVELRCDPISGHTALYWYRQSLGQGLEFLIYFQGNSAPDKSGLPSDRFSAERTGGSVSTLTIQRTQQEDSAVYLCASSSRGTGTDTQYFGPGTRLTVL.

The chain couples TRBV18 to TRBJ2-1; maybe TRBD2 (6 bases). The V and J ends lost 3 bases and 8 bases respectively, with 11 bases between them. CDR1 is KGHSH, CDR2 LQKENI, per germline. This CDR3 comprises 13 residues. The DNA of the CDR3 is TGTGCCAGCTCACCCTCCAGGGAGGATGAGCAGTTCTTC. This encodes CASSPSREDEQFF.

The sample holds many counts of this clonotype. This chain links TRBV30 with TRBJ1-4; 9 bases agree with TRBD1. V was pared by 5 bases and J by 2 bases, with 3 bases of the junction left unmatched. The CDR3 length is 14 residues. Germline V lookup: CDR1 GTSNPN, CDR2 SVGIG (reference sequence). CDR3 in amino acids: CAWSGQGTNEKLFF. In DNA, the CDR3 is TGTGCCTGGTCAGGACAGGGGACTAATGAAAAACTGTTTTTT.

The chain recombines TRBV3-1 with TRBJ2-7; possible D gene TRBD1, 6 bases. The CDR3 contains 15 residues. Trimming removed 1 base at V and 1 base at J, with 11 bases between. The germline V gene encodes CDR1 LGHDT and CDR2 YNNKEL (reference sequence). The CDR3 nucleotides are TGTGCCAGCAGCCAAGGAGGGGGAGCTTCCTACGAGCAGTACTTC. Translating gives CASSQGGGASYEQYF.

The chain couples TRBV28 to TRBJ2-7; TRBD2 agrees at 16 bases. Trimming at V came to 3 bases and at J to 4 bases, leaving 6 bases not matched to a gene. This CDR3 region has 17 residues. CDR1 is MDHEN, CDR2 SYDVKM, per germline. In DNA, the CDR3 is TGTGCCAGCAGTTTCGCAACGGGACTAGCGGGAGGGTACGAGCAGTACTTC. Its protein is CASSFATGLAGGYEQYF.

This clonotype was found a few times. The chain links TRBV20-1 to TRBJ2-7; D gene ambiguous. Trimming left V 0 bases short and J 4 bases short, with 7 bases between. Germline V gene sequence: CDR1 DFQATT, CDR2 SNEGSKA (reference sequence). The CDR3 runs to 12 residues. The chain's CDR3 is CSARDQRYEQYF. DNA of the CDR3: TGCAGTGCTAGAGATCAAAGGTACGAGCAGTACTTC.

This clonotype turned up a few times. The CDR3 region has the DNA TGCGCCAGCAGCCAAGATTTCGCTAGCGGGAGGAAAGAGACCCAGTACTTC. Its protein is CASSQDFASGRKETQYF. This sequence joins TRBV4-1 and TRBJ2-5, with 11 nucleotides matching TRBD2. V was pared by 0 bases and J by 3 bases, with 6 bases of the junction left unmatched. Germline lookup yields CDR1 MGHRA and CDR2 YSYEKL. The CDR3 spans 17 residues.

This clonotype was detected only a few times. V gene TRBV27 combines with J gene TRBJ2-3; D may correspond to TRBD1 or TRBD2 (5 bases each). V gave up 6 bases and J gave up 14 bases, with 27 bases separating them. The CDR3 is made up of 15 amino acids. Germline V CDR1 and CDR2: MNHEY, SMNVEV (reference sequence). The CDR3: CASSNDRDPPHRLYF. Written as DNA, the CDR3 is TGTGCCAGCAGCAACGACCGGGACCCCCCTCATCGGTTGTATTTT.

This clonotype appeared many times. This chain uses TRBV7-2 with TRBJ2-7; the match to TRBD1 covers 7 bases. This CDR3 has 13 amino acids. V was pared by 2 bases and J by 5 bases, with 3 bases of the junction left unmatched. CDR1 is SGHTA and CDR2 is FQGNSA in the germline V gene. In nucleotides, the CDR3 is TGTGCCAGCAGCTTAAGGGGGCTCAACGAGCAGTACTTC. Translated: CASSLRGLNEQYF.

The sample holds many counts of this clonotype. This rearrangement joins TRBV6-5 to TRBJ2-1, with TRBD1 as a possible D gene (5 bases). The ends were cut back, 0 bases at V and 4 bases at J, with 10 bases in the middle. The V gene's germline CDR1 is MNHEY and CDR2 SVGAGI. The CDR3 length is 15 residues. CDR3: CASSYSAQGYNEQFF. For the CDR3, the DNA is TGTGCCAGCAGTTACTCGGCCCAGGGTTACAATGAGCAGTTCTTC.

This clonotype was seen at least ten times. The chain carries TRBV5-1 and TRBJ2-7, with 7 bases identical to TRBD2. Trimming removed 0 bases from V and 2 bases from J; junction bases left unmatched: 5. Germline V gene lookup returns CDR1 SGHRS and CDR2 YFSETQ. CDR3 length: 15 residues. CDR3 amino acids: CASSLVRAGAYEQYF. The CDR3 DNA is TGCGCCAGCAGCTTGGTAAGGGCGGGGGCCTACGAGCAGTACTTC. Together with reference TRBV5-1 and TRBJ2-7, the CDR3 gives the full variable domain: KAGVTQTPRYLIKTRGQQVTLSCSPISGHRSVSWYQQTPGQGLQFLFEYFSETQRNKGNFPGRFSGRQFSNSRSEMNVSTLELGDSALYLCASSLVRAGAYEQYFGPGTRLTVT.

This chain connects TRBV2 to TRBJ2-5; D perhaps matches TRBD2 (6 bases). Trimming removed 7 bases from V and 5 bases from J, with 14 bases in between. The CDR3 runs to 13 residues. The germline V gene has CDR1 SNHLY and CDR2 FYNNEI. The CDR3 DNA reads TGTGCCAGCACGGGAGACCCGCGGGAGACCCAGTACTTC. This encodes CASTGDPRETQYF.

This clonotype has only a few counts. The V gene is TRBV28, the J gene TRBJ2-1; TRBD2 matches at 10 bases. Unmatched junction bases numbered 5, after V lost 4 bases and J lost 8 bases. Germline CDR1 MDHEN, CDR2 SYDVKM. The CDR3 extends over 14 amino acids. The CDR3 loop is CASSYSGGWDEQFF. In nucleotides, the CDR3 is TGTGCCAGCAGTTATAGCGGGGGGTGGGATGAGCAGTTCTTC.

The chain couples TRBV25-1 to TRBJ2-7; D is perhaps TRBD1 (6 bases). Germline assignment: CDR1 MGHDK and CDR2 SYGVNS. Trimming pared 3 bases from V and 2 bases from J, leaving 14 bases between. CDR3 length: 15 residues. CDR3 in amino acids: CASSDEGRGPYEQYF. In nucleotides, the CDR3 is TGTGCCAGCAGTGATGAGGGCAGGGGACCCTACGAGCAGTACTTC.

The V and J genes are TRBV12-3 or TRBV12-4 and TRBJ1-5; D not certain. There are 14 residues in the CDR3. Trimming shortened V by 5 bases and J by 5 bases, and 13 bases separated the two germline ends. CDR3 bases: TGTGCCAGCAGTAACGGACGCCCCTATCAGCCCCAGCATTTT. It translates to CASSNGRPYQPQHF.

This clonotype was observed a handful of times. At one boundary the junction diverges from the germline segment, which might be a read error. This rearrangement joins TRBV7-7 to TRBJ2-3, with 13 bases fitting TRBD2. This CDR3 spans 14 amino acids. CDR1 is SSHAT and CDR2 is FNYEAQ in the germline V gene (reference sequence). CDR3 amino acids: CASSPMGLAGTQYF. The CDR3 nucleotides are TGTGCTAGCAGCCCAATGGGACTAGCGGGAACGCAGTATTTT.

The chain links TRBV12-3 or TRBV12-4 to TRBJ2-1; 10 bases are a match to TRBD2. V gave up 7 bases and J gave up 4 bases; unmatched junction bases: 7. CDR3 length: 15 amino acids. CDR3 sequence (DNA): TGTGCCAGCACCCTAGCGGGAGAAGGGTACAATGAGCAGTTCTTC. It codes for CASTLAGEGYNEQFF.

This clonotype appeared a few times. The rearrangement links TRBV2 to TRBJ2-6; 9 bases map to TRBD1. The CDR3 contains 16 residues. Germline lookup yields CDR1 SNHLY and CDR2 FYNNEI. V shed 4 bases and J 4 bases; nucleotides not matched to a gene: 5. The CDR3 DNA follows: TGTGCCAGCAGTGGCGGGACAGGGACGGGGGCCAACGTCCTGACTTTC. Its translation is CASSGGTGTGANVLTF. The full variable domain, in which reference TRBV2 and TRBJ2-6 provide the parts outside the CDR3, is EPEVTQTPSHQVTQMGQEVILRCVPISNHLYFYWYRQILGQKVEFLVSFYNNEISEKSEIFDDQFSVERPDGSNFTLKIRSTKLEDSAMYFCASSGGTGTGANVLTFGAGSRLTVL.

A few counts support this clonotype. The chain uses TRBV29-1 and TRBJ2-1, with D uncertain. Trimming took off 3 bases at V and 15 bases at J, with 9 bases between the two ends. From germline, CDR1 is SQVTM and CDR2 ANQGSEA. This CDR3 has 9 amino acids. CDR3 sequence (DNA): TGCAGCGTTGAGCCCGGCGGGTTCTTC. Translated: CSVEPGGFF.

This clonotype was observed many times. The chain is built from TRBV28 and TRBJ2-5, with 8 bases aligning to TRBD1. Germline V gives CDR1 MDHEN, CDR2 SYDVKM. The CDR3 totals 13 residues. V dropped 3 bases and J dropped 5; count of bases not matched to a gene: 2. The DNA for the CDR3 is TGTGCCAGCAGTTTGTGGACAGGGGAGACCCAGTACTTC. The encoded protein is CASSLWTGETQYF.

There are a few counts of this clonotype. The CDR3 sequence: CSARRSGLSYEQYF. The CDR3 DNA sequence: TGCAGTGCTAGGCGTAGCGGTCTCTCCTACGAGCAGTACTTC. J is TRBJ2-7 and V is TRBV20-1, with a possible D match to TRBD2 (6 bases). The CDR3 loop spans 14 amino acids. V dropped 3 bases and J dropped 0 bases, with 12 bases sitting between them. Germline V lookup: CDR1 DFQATT, CDR2 SNEGSKA (reference sequence).

This clonotype appeared a single time. The chain joins TRBV11-2 to TRBJ2-2, with 10 bases lining up with TRBD2. V trimming: 2 bases; J trimming: 3 bases; junction bases outside the gene matches: 9. The CDR3 has 18 residues. Looked up from germline, CDR1 is SGHAT and CDR2 is FQNNGV. The CDR3 protein is CASSLMGLAGGYTGELFF. For the CDR3, the DNA is TGTGCCAGCAGCTTAATGGGCTTAGCGGGAGGCTACACCGGGGAGCTGTTTTTT.

J is TRBJ2-1 and V is TRBV15, with 9 bases matching TRBD2. Germline values: CDR1 LNHNV, CDR2 YYDKDF (reference sequence). This CDR3 region has 16 residues. The trim removed 4 bases at V and 1 base at J, leaving 5 bases unmatched. CDR3: CATSTRLAGSYNEQFF. The CDR3 DNA reads TGTGCCACCAGCACACGGCTAGCGGGGTCCTACAATGAGCAGTTCTTC.

This clonotype was found a few times. V and J are TRBV6-2 or TRBV6-3 and TRBJ2-4; TRBD1 might be the D (6 bases). The CDR3 spans 13 residues. V lost 8 bases, J lost 6 bases, and 14 bases lay in between. Per germline, CDR1 MNHEY and CDR2 SVGEGT. The CDR3 DNA follows: TGTGCCAGCTGCTTGGGGGCAGGAAACATTCAGTACTTC. Translated, it gives CASCLGAGNIQYF.

This clonotype has only a few counts. The V and J genes are TRBV10-3 and TRBJ1-5; a weak D match, TRBD1 (6 bases). There are 13 residues in the CDR3. V was trimmed by 5 bases and J by 2 bases, leaving 7 bases between them. Germline V gene lookup returns CDR1 ENHRY and CDR2 SYGVKD. CDR3 nucleotides: TGTGCCATCAGTAACAGGGGCAATCAGCCCCAGCATTTT. Translation gives CAISNRGNQPQHF.

The chain employs TRBV11-1 and TRBJ2-1; 8 positions agree with TRBD2. After removal of 8 bases from V and 4 bases from J, the junction contained 19 bases not matched to a gene. Per germline, CDR1 SGHAT and CDR2 FQDESV (reference sequence). This CDR3 comprises 18 residues. DNA of the CDR3: TGTGCCAGCTTAGACCTACTCCCAACTAGCGGAGAATACAATGAGCAGTTCTTC. As protein: CASLDLLPTSGEYNEQFF.

This chain connects TRBV7-2 to TRBJ1-2; D may be TRBD1 (6 bases). Trimming left V 2 bases short and J 2 bases short, with 12 bases between. This CDR3 has 15 residues. CDR1 SGHTA and CDR2 FQGNSA come from the germline V gene. CDR3 protein: CASSLKTGPNYGYTF. The CDR3 coding sequence is TGTGCCAGCAGCTTAAAAACAGGGCCGAACTATGGCTACACCTTC.